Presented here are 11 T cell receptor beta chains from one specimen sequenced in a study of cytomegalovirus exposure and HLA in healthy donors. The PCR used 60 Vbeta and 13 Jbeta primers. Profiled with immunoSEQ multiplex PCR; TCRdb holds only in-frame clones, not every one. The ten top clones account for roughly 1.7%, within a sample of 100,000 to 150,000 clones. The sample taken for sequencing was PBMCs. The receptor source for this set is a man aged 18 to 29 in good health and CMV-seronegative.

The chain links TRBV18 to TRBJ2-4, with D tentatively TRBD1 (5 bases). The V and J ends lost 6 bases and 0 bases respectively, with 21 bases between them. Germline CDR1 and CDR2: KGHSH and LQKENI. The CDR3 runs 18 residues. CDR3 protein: CASSTGREGSLAKNIQYF. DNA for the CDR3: TGTGCCAGCTCCACTGGCAGGGAAGGGTCTCTAGCCAAAAACATTCAGTACTTC.

CDR3 sequence: CASSYPGIRDGYTF. The CDR3 bases are TGTGCCAGCAGTTACCCTGGGATCAGGGATGGCTACACCTTC. The rearrangement joins TRBV6-6 to TRBJ1-2; weak D call: TRBD1 (5 bases). Germline V gene lookup returns CDR1 MNHNY and CDR2 SVGAGI (reference sequence). V lost 2 bases and J lost 6, with 13 bases in between. The CDR3 consists of 14 residues.

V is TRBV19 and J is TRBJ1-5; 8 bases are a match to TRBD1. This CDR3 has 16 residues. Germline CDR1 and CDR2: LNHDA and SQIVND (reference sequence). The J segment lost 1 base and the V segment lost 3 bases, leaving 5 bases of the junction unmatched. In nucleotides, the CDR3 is TGTGCCAGTAGTATCGGGACAGGCAACAGCAATCAGCCCCAGCATTTT. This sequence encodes CASSIGTGNSNQPQHF.

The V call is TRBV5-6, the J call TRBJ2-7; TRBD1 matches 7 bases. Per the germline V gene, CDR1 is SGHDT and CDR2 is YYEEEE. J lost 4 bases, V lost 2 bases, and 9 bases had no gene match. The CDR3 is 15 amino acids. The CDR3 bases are TGTGCCAGCAGCTTCTACAGGGGTAAAGCTTACGAGCAGTACTTC. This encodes CASSFYRGKAYEQYF.

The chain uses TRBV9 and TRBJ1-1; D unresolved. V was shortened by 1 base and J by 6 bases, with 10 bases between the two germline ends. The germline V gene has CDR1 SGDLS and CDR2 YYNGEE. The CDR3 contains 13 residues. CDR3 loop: CASSVLPLAEAFF. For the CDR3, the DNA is TGTGCCAGCAGCGTACTCCCGTTAGCTGAAGCTTTCTTT. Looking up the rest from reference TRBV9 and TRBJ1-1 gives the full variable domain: DSGVTQTPKHLITATGQRVTLRCSPRSGDLSVYWYQQSLDQGLQFLIQYYNGEERAKGNILERFSAQQFPDLHSELNLSSLELGDSALYFCASSVLPLAEAFFGQGTRLTVV.

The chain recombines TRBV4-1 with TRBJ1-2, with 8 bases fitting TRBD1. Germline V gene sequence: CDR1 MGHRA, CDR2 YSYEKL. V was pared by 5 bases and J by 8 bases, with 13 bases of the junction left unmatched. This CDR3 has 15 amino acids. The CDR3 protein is CASSAGGTGGEGYTF. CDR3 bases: TGCGCCAGCAGCGCCGGGGGGACAGGTGGGGAAGGCTACACCTTC.

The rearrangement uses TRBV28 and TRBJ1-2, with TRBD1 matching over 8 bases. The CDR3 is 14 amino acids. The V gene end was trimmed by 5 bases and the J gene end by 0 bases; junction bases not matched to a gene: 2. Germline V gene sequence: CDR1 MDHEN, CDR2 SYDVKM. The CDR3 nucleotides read TGTGCCAGCAGTCCGGACAGGGCTAACTATGGCTACACCTTC. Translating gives CASSPDRANYGYTF.

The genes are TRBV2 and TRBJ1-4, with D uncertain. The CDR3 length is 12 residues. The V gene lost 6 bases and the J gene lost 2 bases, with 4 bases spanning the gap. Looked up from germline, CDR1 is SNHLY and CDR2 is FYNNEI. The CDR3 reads CASRLTNEKLFF. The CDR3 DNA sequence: TGTGCCAGCAGACTCACTAATGAAAAACTGTTTTTT.

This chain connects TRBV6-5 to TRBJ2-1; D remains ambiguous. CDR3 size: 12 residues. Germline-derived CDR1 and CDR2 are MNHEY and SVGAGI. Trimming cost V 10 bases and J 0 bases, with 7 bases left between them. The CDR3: CATKSSYNEQFF. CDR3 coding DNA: TGTGCCACGAAGAGCTCCTACAATGAGCAGTTCTTC.

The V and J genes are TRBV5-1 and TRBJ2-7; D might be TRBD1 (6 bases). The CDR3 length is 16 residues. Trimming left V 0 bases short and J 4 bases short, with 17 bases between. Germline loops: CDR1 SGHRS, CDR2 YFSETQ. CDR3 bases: TGCGCCAGCAGCTTGGGACTTTTTGGGGGCTGGTACGAGCAGTACTTC. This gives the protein CASSLGLFGGWYEQYF.

CDR3 nucleotides: TGTGCCACCAGCAGAGATCGCGGGGACGAGCAGTACTTC. Protein sequence: CATSRDRGDEQYF. The chain links TRBV15 to TRBJ2-7, with D possibly matching TRBD2 (6 bases). V lost 0 bases to trimming and J lost 5 bases, with 8 bases between them. Germline V gene sequence: CDR1 LNHNV, CDR2 YYDKDF (reference sequence). This CDR3 has 13 amino acids.